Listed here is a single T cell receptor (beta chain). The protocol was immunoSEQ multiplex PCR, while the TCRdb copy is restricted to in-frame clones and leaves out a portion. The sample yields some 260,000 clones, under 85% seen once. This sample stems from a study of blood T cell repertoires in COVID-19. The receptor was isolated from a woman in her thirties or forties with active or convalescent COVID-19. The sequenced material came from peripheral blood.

The CDR3 spells CASGSTGETQYF. The DNA for the CDR3 is TGTGCTAGTGGGTCGACAGGGGAGACCCAGTACTTC. The chain has TRBV12-5 and TRBJ2-5, with 7 positions matching TRBD1. The J segment lost 5 bases and the V segment lost 6 bases, leaving 3 bases of the junction unmatched. This CDR3 spans 12 amino acids. Looked up from germline, CDR1 is LGHNT and CDR2 is FRNRAP.